This TCR beta chain was identified in a study of blood T cell repertoires in COVID-19. The CDR3 sequence is 14 residues long. Germline assignment: CDR1 SGHNT and CDR2 YYREEE (reference sequence). V gave up 2 bases and J gave up 5 bases, with 13 bases separating them. Generated by immunoSEQ multiplex PCR, the TCRdb table keeps only in-frame clones and is missing some. The sample records around 260,000 clones, approximately 86% being singletons. The specimen was peripheral blood. This chain uses TRBV5-4 with TRBJ2-5; no clear D gene. The receptor was isolated from a man younger than 35 with active or convalescent COVID-19. CDR3 amino acids: CASSFQESWETQYF. The CDR3 DNA reads TGTGCCAGCAGCTTTCAGGAATCCTGGGAGACCCAGTACTTC.